These 10 T cell receptor beta chains came from one sample sequenced in a study of cytomegalovirus exposure and HLA in healthy donors. Amplification used 60 Vbeta primers and 13 Jbeta primers. This table comes from immunoSEQ multiplex PCR, and its TCRdb copy is limited to in-frame clones, with some not included. Seen here are about 100,000 clones, roughly 83% observed once, and the top ten hold 4.1%. Sequenced material: PBMCs. These receptors were taken from a female donor in good health and CMV-seropositive.

The chain recombines TRBV9 with TRBJ2-1, with TRBD2 identical over 7 bases. In germline, CDR1 is SGDLS, CDR2 YYNGEE. This CDR3 comprises 15 residues. Germline trimming cut 0 bases from V and 9 bases from J; bases unmatched to any gene: 9. CDR3 residues: CASSVGAGESSEQFF. For the CDR3, the DNA is TGTGCCAGCAGCGTAGGGGCGGGAGAGAGTAGTGAGCAGTTCTTC.

On this clone: A read error may account for a junction end that differs from germline. V usage is TRBV5-4 and J usage is TRBJ2-4; TRBD2 matches 8 bases. The CDR3 runs 15 residues. Germline CDR1 SGHNT, CDR2 YYREEE (reference sequence). The CDR3 bases are TGTGCCAGCAGCTTAACGGGAGGGTCCAAAAACAGTCAGTACTTC. Translating gives CASSLTGGSKNSQYF. Looking up the rest from reference TRBV5-4 and TRBJ2-4 gives the full variable domain: ETGVTQSPTHLIKTRGQQVTLRCSSQSGHNTVSWYQQALGQGPQFIFQYYREEENGRGNFPPRFSGLQFPNYSSELNVNALELDDSALYLCASSLTGGSKNSQYFGAGTRLSVL.

V is TRBV19 and J is TRBJ1-3; TRBD1 matches at 9 bases. CDR1 is LNHDA, CDR2 SQIVND, per germline (reference sequence). CDR3 length: 15 residues. V lost 5 bases, J lost 2 bases, and 4 bases stayed unmatched. For the CDR3, the DNA is TGTGCCAGTAGTCCCGGGACAGGGACTGGAAACACCATATATTTT. This translates into CASSPGTGTGNTIYF.

In this sample, this clone turned up a few times. V gene TRBV6-1 combines with J gene TRBJ1-6; 9 bases fit TRBD1. The germline CDR1 and CDR2 sequences are MNHNS and SASEGT. The V gene end was trimmed by 4 bases and the J gene end by 10 bases; junction bases not matched to a gene: 8. The CDR3 contains 15 residues. CDR3 nucleotides: TGTGCCAGCAGTGCACCGGGACAGGGCCAGTCACCCCTCCACTTT. It translates to CASSAPGQGQSPLHF.

The CDR3 reads CASSSRGAWQGGGDTQYF. In nucleotides, the CDR3 is TGTGCCAGCAGCTCCCGTGGGGCTTGGCAGGGGGGCGGAGATACGCAGTATTTT. The chain employs TRBV9 and TRBJ2-3, with D possibly TRBD1 on 7 matching bases. The V gene lost 4 bases and the J gene lost 5 bases, with 26 bases spanning the gap. The CDR3 totals 18 residues. Germline V gene lookup returns CDR1 SGDLS and CDR2 YYNGEE.

The CDR3 DNA reads as TGCGCCAGCAGCCAAGCCCAGCCAGGGGGGAATGGCTACACCTTC. Its translation is CASSQAQPGGNGYTF. The rearrangement joins TRBV4-3 to TRBJ1-2; 7 bases are shared with TRBD1. The V segment lost 1 base and the J segment 6 bases; nucleotides outside the gene matches: 8. The V gene's germline CDR1 is LGHNA and CDR2 YSLEER. This CDR3 contains 15 residues.

The table lists this clone with a count of one. The rearrangement joins TRBV6-1 to TRBJ1-1; D perhaps matches TRBD1 (5 bases). This CDR3 comprises 12 residues. V lost 1 base and J lost 10, with 10 bases in between. From germline, CDR1 is MNHNS and CDR2 SASEGT. CDR3 in DNA: TGTGCCAGCAGTGAAGAATGGGGGGGAGCTTTCTTT. It specifies CASSEEWGGAFF.

This rearrangement joins TRBV11-3 to TRBJ1-5; the match to TRBD1 covers 10 bases. Germline V gives CDR1 SGHNT, CDR2 YENEEA. The trim removed 1 base at V and 6 bases at J, leaving 6 bases unmatched. CDR3 length: 16 residues. The CDR3 is CASSLGWDRGGQPQHF. The CDR3 DNA follows: TGTGCCAGCAGCTTAGGCTGGGACAGGGGTGGTCAGCCCCAGCATTTT.

The chain couples TRBV5-1 to TRBJ2-5; the match to TRBD2 covers 14 bases. The junction had 2 bases not matched to a gene; V was cut back by 4 bases and J by 3 bases. The CDR3 has 15 amino acids. Germline values: CDR1 SGHRS, CDR2 YFSETQ. This chain's CDR3 is CASSTGLAGEETQYF. In nucleotides, the CDR3 is TGCGCCAGCAGCACGGGACTAGCGGGAGAAGAGACCCAGTACTTC.

CDR3 region: CASSPGTPKEQYF. For the CDR3, the DNA is TGTGCCAGCAGCCCGGGGACTCCAAAAGAGCAGTACTTC. V and J are TRBV11-2 and TRBJ2-7; possibly TRBD2 for D (6 bases). This CDR3 is 13 amino acids long. Trimming pared 5 bases from V and 7 bases from J, leaving 15 bases between. In germline, CDR1 is SGHAT, CDR2 FQNNGV. Full variable domain (remainder filled in from reference TRBV11-2 and TRBJ2-7): EAGVAQSPRYKIIEKRQSVAFWCNPISGHATLYWYQQILGQGPKLLIQFQNNGVVDDSQLPKDRFSAERLKGVDSTLKIQPAKLEDSAVYLCASSPGTPKEQYFGPGTRLTVT.